The source of this TCR beta chain is a study of blood T cell repertoires in COVID-19. Study context: Acute-phase and convalescent COVID-19 samples originated in the United States, Italy and Spain. Nucleic acid was either cDNA or gDNA, and it came from T cells, B-cell-depleted T cells, or PBMCs.

The CDR3 has 13 amino acids. CDR1 is KGHDR, CDR2 SFDVKD, per germline. V was cut by 1 base and J by 4 bases, with 6 bases left in between. Authors' data handling: Nucleated cell counts were estimated from reference gene primer amplification. The data were produced by immunoSEQ multiplex PCR, yet TCRdb's version contains in-frame clones alone and is incomplete. V and J calls and clone size are copied from that table; D and trimming were computed from the DNA. The sample shows some 150,000 clones, 81% of them seen only once. The genes are TRBV24-1 and TRBJ1-1; D call uncertain. Material for sequencing was peripheral blood. This clonotype was obtained from a human donor with acute or convalescent COVID-19. The donor label of this sample is uncertain. The CDR3 loop is CATSDFYSTEAFF. CDR3 DNA sequence: TGTGCCACCAGTGATTTCTACTCCACTGAAGCTTTCTTT.